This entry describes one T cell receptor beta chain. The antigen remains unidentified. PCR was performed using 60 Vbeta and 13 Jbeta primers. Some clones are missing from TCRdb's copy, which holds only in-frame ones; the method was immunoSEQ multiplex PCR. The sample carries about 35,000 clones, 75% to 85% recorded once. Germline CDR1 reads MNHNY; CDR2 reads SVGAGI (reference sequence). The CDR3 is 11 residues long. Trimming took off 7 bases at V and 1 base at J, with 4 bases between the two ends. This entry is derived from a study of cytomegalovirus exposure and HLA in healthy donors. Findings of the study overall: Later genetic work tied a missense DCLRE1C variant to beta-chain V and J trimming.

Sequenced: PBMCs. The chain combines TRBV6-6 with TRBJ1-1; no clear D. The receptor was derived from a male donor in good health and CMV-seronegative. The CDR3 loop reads CASNTNTEAFF. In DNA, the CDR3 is TGTGCCAGCAACACGAACACTGAAGCTTTCTTT.